This T cell receptor (beta chain) was obtained from a study of blood T cell repertoires in COVID-19. Some clones are missing from TCRdb's copy, which holds only in-frame ones; the method was immunoSEQ multiplex PCR. Among 200,000 or so clones, roughly 80% were seen once, and the ten largest hold 5.1%. V shed 6 bases and J shed 2 bases, with 7 bases lying between them. Germline CDR1 reads LNHDA; CDR2 reads SQIVND (reference sequence). CDR3 length: 12 amino acids. The chain employs TRBV19 and TRBJ1-2; the D is unclear. This receptor was identified in a human donor in a cohort sampled during active COVID-19. Sequencing was performed on peripheral blood. The CDR3 DNA is TGTGCCAGTAGGGCGGAGAACTATGGCTACACCTTC. This translates into CASRAENYGYTF.